This TCR beta chain was retrieved from a study of blood T cell repertoires in COVID-19. Under the authors' procedure: Scientists estimated how many nucleated cells there were by amplifying reference gene primers. TCRdb keeps only in-frame clones here, not all; method: immunoSEQ multiplex PCR. The D gene and trimming were derived from the DNA, and the V and J assignments and clone size from that table. The table has fewer than 300,000 clones, 75% to 90% seen once; the top ten hold roughly 2.6%. Looked up from germline, CDR1 is SGHAT and CDR2 is FQNNGV. This CDR3 region has 15 residues. V lost 6 bases to trimming and J lost 0 bases, with 14 bases between them.

This TCR came from a woman between 50 and 59 years old who had recovered from COVID-19. Sequenced: PBMCs or T cells enriched from blood (not recorded which). The rearrangement uses TRBV11-2 and TRBJ1-2; D perhaps matches TRBD1 (6 bases). CDR3 residues: CASSLDSRPNYGYTF. CDR3 in DNA: TGTGCCAGCAGTTTGGACAGTCGCCCTAACTATGGCTACACCTTC.